These 32 T cell receptor beta chains share one sample of origin, sequenced in a study of cytomegalovirus exposure and HLA in healthy donors. With 60 Vbeta and 13 Jbeta primers, the PCR was carried out. This table comes from immunoSEQ multiplex PCR, and its TCRdb copy is limited to in-frame clones, with some not included. The sample's table shows around 76,000 clones. Sequenced sample: PBMCs. The receptors here all came from a woman in her sixties or seventies in good health and CMV-seronegative.

The chain carries TRBV5-1 and TRBJ2-3, with 7 nucleotides matching TRBD2. Per the germline V gene, CDR1 is SGHRS and CDR2 is YFSETQ. The CDR3 runs 15 residues. After removal of 3 bases from V and 2 bases from J, the junction contained 6 bases not matched to a gene. Written as DNA, the CDR3 is TGCGCCAGCAGCTACGGGACTACTCCCACAGATACGCAGTATTTT. Translation gives CASSYGTTPTDTQYF.

V and J are TRBV4-1 and TRBJ1-5; 8 nucleotides agree with TRBD1. With V trimmed by 2 bases and J by 4 bases, 22 bases remained unmatched. CDR3 length: 21 residues. Germline CDR1 and CDR2: MGHRA and YSYEKL. The CDR3 here is CASSQRRSGQGPAEANQPQHF. The CDR3, as DNA: TGCGCCAGCAGCCAACGTCGGTCCGGACAGGGACCAGCAGAGGCAAATCAGCCCCAGCATTTT.

This chain links TRBV6-5 with TRBJ2-5, with 10 bases matching TRBD1. With the DNA end fitting TRBJ2-7 better, the J assignment may be wrong. This CDR3 comprises 15 residues. Germline V gene data show CDR1 as MNHEY and CDR2 as SVGAGI. CDR3 sequence: CASSPGQGSSYEQYF. The CDR3 nucleotides read TGTGCCAGCAGCCCGGGACAGGGGAGCTCCTACGAGCAGTACTTC.

The chain recombines TRBV5-1 with TRBJ2-7, with a possible D match to TRBD2 (6 bases). The length of the CDR3 is 14 residues. The germline gives CDR1 SGHRS, CDR2 YFSETQ. With 2 bases removed from V and 1 base from J, the gap between germline ends came to 10 bases. The CDR3 bases are TGCGCCAGCAGCTTCCGGACTAATTCCTACGAGCAGTACTTC. Translated, it gives CASSFRTNSYEQYF.

The chain carries TRBV20-1 and TRBJ2-7; weak D call: TRBD2 (5 bases). The germline gives CDR1 DFQATT, CDR2 SNEGSKA (reference sequence). The CDR3 contains 10 residues. Trimming stripped 6 bases from V and 9 bases from J, with 12 bases between. CDR3 sequence (DNA): TGCAGTGCCGGGGAGTACCCGCAGTACTTC. The encoded protein is CSAGEYPQYF.

The chain couples TRBV4-1 to TRBJ2-5; 7 bases agree with TRBD1. The assigned J gene may be wrong: the sequence end matches TRBJ2-7 better. Germline V gene lookup returns CDR1 MGHRA and CDR2 YSYEKL. This CDR3 has 15 residues. DNA for the CDR3: TGCGCCAGCAGCCACCAGACAGGGAAAACTTACGAGCAGTACTTC. Its protein product is CASSHQTGKTYEQYF.

The V and J genes are TRBV27 and TRBJ2-6; maybe TRBD1 (5 bases). Germline V gene data show CDR1 as MNHEY and CDR2 as SMNVEV (reference sequence). Trimming stripped 6 bases from V and 2 bases from J, with 20 bases between. CDR3 size: 18 residues. Here the CDR3 DNA reads TGTGCCAGCAGACCCGGTTGGCAGGGTAGGGCTGGGGCCAACGTCCTGACTTTC. Its protein is CASRPGWQGRAGANVLTF.

The chain is built from TRBV29-1 and TRBJ2-5; D is uncertain. The CDR3 is made up of 12 amino acids. The V end was cut by 7 bases, the J end by 5 bases, with 14 bases between. Germline CDR1 reads SQVTM; CDR2 reads ANQGSEA. In DNA form, the CDR3 reads TGCAGCGGTAGATTGAGGTGGGAGACCCAGTACTTC. This sequence encodes CSGRLRWETQYF.

This chain links TRBV18 with TRBJ1-1; 7 bases are a match to TRBD1. The J segment lost 12 bases and the V segment lost 6 bases, leaving 13 bases of the junction unmatched. The CDR3 extends over 13 amino acids. The germline CDR1 and CDR2 sequences are KGHSH and LQKENI. CDR3 DNA: TGTGCCAGCTCCCTACGCACAGGGGAGGAGACTTTCTTT. Translating it yields CASSLRTGEETFF. The whole variable domain, filled in from reference TRBV18 and TRBJ1-1, reads NAGVMQNPRHLVRRRGQEARLRCSPMKGHSHVYWYRQLPEEGLKFMVYLQKENIIDESGMPKERFSAEFPKEGPSILRIQQVVRGDSAAYFCASSLRTGEETFFGQGTRLTVV.

This chain joins TRBV27 and TRBJ2-3, with D tentatively TRBD1 (6 bases). Between the trimmed V and J ends, which lost 5 bases and 2 bases, there was a span of 14 bases. The CDR3 has 15 residues. Germline V gives CDR1 MNHEY, CDR2 SMNVEV (reference sequence). The CDR3, as DNA: TGTGCCAGCAGTAATCTTCAGGGGACCACAGATACGCAGTATTTT. It is translated as CASSNLQGTTDTQYF.

The chain combines TRBV7-9 with TRBJ1-1; D remains ambiguous. There are 12 residues in the CDR3. The germline gives CDR1 SEHNR, CDR2 FQNEAQ (reference sequence). The ends were cut back, 5 bases at V and 7 bases at J, with 11 bases in the middle. The CDR3: CASSLRQVEAFF. Written as DNA, the CDR3 is TGTGCCAGCAGCCTAAGACAAGTTGAAGCTTTCTTT.

The genes are TRBV11-2 and TRBJ2-1; 7 bases are a match to TRBD2. The CDR3 has 17 amino acids. CDR1 is SGHAT and CDR2 is FQNNGV in the germline V gene. J gave up 6 bases and V 2 bases, and 13 bases lay outside the gene matches. CDR3 loop: CASSLPGLRGGPNEQFF. CDR3 coding DNA: TGTGCCAGCAGCTTACCCGGTCTAAGGGGAGGGCCCAATGAGCAGTTCTTC.

The gene calls are TRBV19 and TRBJ1-5, with 9 bases identical to TRBD1. Germline V CDR1 and CDR2: LNHDA, SQIVND (reference sequence). The CDR3 covers 14 residues. Losses at the gene ends were 4 bases for V and 4 bases for J; bases not matched to a gene: 2. CDR3 sequence: CASSKDRGNQPQHF. Written as DNA, the CDR3 is TGTGCCAGTAGTAAGGACAGGGGAAATCAGCCCCAGCATTTT.

The gene calls are TRBV11-3 and TRBJ2-5; possible D gene TRBD1, 7 bases. This CDR3 region has 13 residues. CDR1 SGHNT and CDR2 YENEEA come from the germline V gene. V was shortened by 3 bases and J by 7 bases, with 12 bases between the two germline ends. The chain's CDR3 is CASSFEQGGTQYF. The CDR3 nucleotides are TGTGCCAGCAGCTTCGAGCAGGGGGGGACCCAGTACTTC.

The chain carries TRBV27 and TRBJ1-2; TRBD1 agrees at 9 bases. V shed 6 bases, J shed 7 bases, and the junction held 6 bases outside the gene matches. Germline CDR1 is MNHEY and CDR2 is SMNVEV (reference sequence). This CDR3 region has 13 residues. CDR3 sequence reads: CASSRQGVGGYTF. CDR3 bases: TGTGCCAGCAGCCGACAGGGGGTTGGTGGCTACACCTTC.

The V and J genes are TRBV18 and TRBJ2-5; a weak D match, TRBD2 (6 bases). The CDR3 runs to 13 residues. Germline values: CDR1 KGHSH, CDR2 LQKENI. The ends were cut back, 6 bases at V and 4 bases at J, with 12 bases in the middle. CDR3 protein: CASSPGTAETQYF. DNA of the CDR3: TGTGCCAGCTCTCCTGGGACTGCAGAGACCCAGTACTTC.

The V call is TRBV9, the J call TRBJ1-2; 9 bases are a match to TRBD1. The CDR3 has 15 amino acids. The germline CDR1 and CDR2 sequences are SGDLS and YYNGEE. Trimming removed 0 bases from V and 7 bases from J; junction bases left unmatched: 7. The CDR3 nucleotides read TGTGCCAGCAGCGTAGGAACAGGGGGCATGAGTGGCTACACCTTC. Translation gives CASSVGTGGMSGYTF.

V gene TRBV5-1 combines with J gene TRBJ1-5; D is possibly TRBD1 (6 bases). V lost 4 bases and J 4 bases, leaving 12 bases between the germline ends. The CDR3 loop spans 14 amino acids. Germline V CDR1 and CDR2: SGHRS, YFSETQ. The CDR3 here is CASSARGGNQPQHF. The CDR3 DNA reads as TGCGCCAGCAGCGCCAGGGGTGGAAATCAGCCCCAGCATTTT.

V is TRBV19 and J is TRBJ1-2, with D perhaps TRBD1 (5 bases). The CDR3 spans 14 residues. CDR1 is LNHDA and CDR2 is SQIVND in the germline V gene (reference sequence). V was cut by 6 bases and J by 6 bases, with 17 bases left in between. The CDR3 sequence: CASSEDGRVDGYTF. CDR3 DNA: TGTGCCAGTAGCGAAGACGGCAGGGTTGATGGCTACACCTTC.

This chain connects TRBV23-1 to TRBJ1-2, with TRBD1 matching over 10 bases. TRBV23-1 is flagged as an ORF with uncertain function. CDR3 length: 19 residues. The ends lost 2 bases at V and 4 bases at J; junction bases unmatched: 16. The CDR3 loop reads CASSQAFGTGAFPRYGYTF. CDR3 sequence (DNA): TGCGCCAGCAGTCAAGCGTTCGGGACAGGGGCCTTCCCCCGCTATGGCTACACCTTC.

V usage is TRBV28 and J usage is TRBJ1-2; D is ambiguous. Per germline, CDR1 MDHEN and CDR2 SYDVKM. V dropped 3 bases and J dropped 6 bases, with 11 bases sitting between them. This CDR3 contains 13 residues. CDR3: CASSLVLVDGYTF. DNA of the CDR3: TGTGCCAGCAGTTTGGTCCTTGTAGATGGCTACACCTTC.

The rearrangement links TRBV29-1 to TRBJ2-3; 10 positions agree with TRBD2. V was pared by 4 bases and J by 5 bases, with 6 bases of the junction left unmatched. Germline V gene data show CDR1 as SQVTM and CDR2 as ANQGSEA. The CDR3 covers 14 residues. The CDR3 here is CSVASGSGVDTQYF. The CDR3 DNA follows: TGCAGCGTTGCTAGCGGGAGTGGGGTAGATACGCAGTATTTT.

The chain is built from TRBV30 and TRBJ1-1; D is unresolved. V shed 3 bases and J shed 4 bases, with 9 bases lying between them. This CDR3 region has 12 residues. CDR1 is GTSNPN, CDR2 SVGIG, per germline (reference sequence). CDR3 in amino acids: CAWRGVSTEAFF. The CDR3 region has the DNA TGTGCCTGGAGGGGAGTTAGCACTGAAGCTTTCTTT.

V usage is TRBV29-1 and J usage is TRBJ1-1, with a tentative D call TRBD1 (5 bases). This CDR3 spans 14 amino acids. Germline V gene data show CDR1 as SQVTM and CDR2 as ANQGSEA. V lost 4 bases and J lost 1, with 13 bases in between. In nucleotides, the CDR3 is TGCAGCGTTGGTTCTGGCAGGGAGAACACTGAAGCTTTCTTT. Amino acids: CSVGSGRENTEAFF.

The V and J genes are TRBV7-2 and TRBJ1-3, with 7 bases aligning to TRBD1. The CDR3 is made up of 15 amino acids. The trim removed 5 bases at V and 0 bases at J, leaving 4 bases unmatched. Germline loops: CDR1 SGHTA, CDR2 FQGNSA. CDR3 DNA sequence: TGTGCCAGCAGCCGACAGGGTGGCTCTGGAAACACCATATATTTT. Its translation is CASSRQGGSGNTIYF.

The chain carries TRBV7-9 and TRBJ2-1; 13 bases line up with TRBD2. Germline loops: CDR1 SEHNR, CDR2 FQNEAQ (reference sequence). This CDR3 spans 15 amino acids. V dropped 5 bases and J dropped 7; count of bases not matched to a gene: 5. This CDR3 reads CASSPGLAGRNEQFF. The CDR3 bases are TGTGCCAGCAGCCCGGGACTAGCGGGACGGAATGAGCAGTTCTTC.

The CDR3 reads CATSLAGDTDTQYF. The CDR3 DNA sequence: TGTGCCACCAGCCTAGCGGGGGACACAGATACGCAGTATTTT. The chain recombines TRBV15 with TRBJ2-3; 10 bases are shared with TRBD2. Per the germline V gene, CDR1 is LNHNV and CDR2 is YYDKDF (reference sequence). The CDR3 sequence is 14 residues long. The junction had 1 base not matched to a gene; V was cut back by 5 bases and J by 2 bases.

This rearrangement joins TRBV19 to TRBJ1-3; D gene uncertain. Germline V gives CDR1 LNHDA, CDR2 SQIVND (reference sequence). V lost 2 bases, J lost 0 bases, and 8 bases lay in between. This CDR3 spans 15 amino acids. The CDR3 DNA sequence: TGTGCCAGTAGTATAAACGGGTACTCTGGAAACACCATATATTTT. Its protein product is CASSINGYSGNTIYF.

This chain links TRBV5-4 with TRBJ1-1; 9 bases align to TRBD1. V lost 4 bases to trimming and J lost 3 bases; unmatched junction nucleotides: 7. CDR3 length: 15 amino acids. Germline V lookup: CDR1 SGHNT, CDR2 YYREEE (reference sequence). CDR3 in amino acids: CASSTPTGGDTEAFF. The CDR3 nucleotides are TGTGCCAGCAGCACCCCGACAGGGGGAGACACTGAAGCTTTCTTT. The whole variable domain, remainder taken from reference TRBV5-4 and TRBJ1-1, is ETGVTQSPTHLIKTRGQQVTLRCSSQSGHNTVSWYQQALGQGPQFIFQYYREEENGRGNFPPRFSGLQFPNYSSELNVNALELDDSALYLCASSTPTGGDTEAFFGQGTRLTVV.

This sequence joins TRBV27 and TRBJ2-6; D ambiguous. This CDR3 comprises 16 residues. The V end lost 9 bases, the J end lost 0 bases, and 15 bases lay between the germline ends. Germline V CDR1 and CDR2: MNHEY, SMNVEV (reference sequence). The CDR3 is CASSMVVGSGANVLTF. CDR3 bases: TGTGCCAGTTCTATGGTCGTTGGCTCTGGGGCCAACGTCCTGACTTTC.

The J gene is TRBJ2-3, the V gene TRBV27, with D tentatively TRBD1 (6 bases). V dropped 3 bases and J dropped 1 base, with 11 bases sitting between them. There are 15 residues in the CDR3. Germline CDR1 MNHEY, CDR2 SMNVEV (reference sequence). DNA for the CDR3: TGTGCCAGCAGTTTTGGGACACTGGGCACAGATACGCAGTATTTT. Amino acid sequence: CASSFGTLGTDTQYF.

The chain joins TRBV14 to TRBJ2-2, with 9 bases aligning to TRBD2. CDR3 length: 15 amino acids. CDR1 and CDR2 from the germline V gene are SGHDN and FVKESK. J was trimmed by 6 bases and V by 1 base; bases with no gene match: 3. In DNA form, the CDR3 reads TGTGCCAGCAGCCAAGTTAGCGGGAGAGCCGGGGAGCTGTTTTTT. Residues: CASSQVSGRAGELFF.